The 22 T cell receptor beta chains below were found in one sample sequenced in a study of blood T cell repertoires in COVID-19. Assay used: immunoSEQ multiplex PCR; TCRdb lists only in-frame clones, some missing. There are some 130,000 clones in the sample; about 70% occur only once, and less than 2.5% lies in the top ten. Sequenced: peripheral blood. These TCRs come from a woman in her 70s with acute or convalescent COVID-19.

The gene calls are TRBV5-1 and TRBJ1-4, with D possibly TRBD1 on 5 matching bases. Germline assignment: CDR1 SGHRS and CDR2 YFSETQ. The V and J ends lost 2 bases and 7 bases respectively, with 12 bases between them. This CDR3 contains 14 residues. CDR3 sequence reads: CASSLGQGGEKLFF. The CDR3 DNA reads as TGCGCCAGCAGCTTAGGGCAGGGTGGTGAAAAACTGTTTTTT.

This chain uses TRBV6-5 with TRBJ2-2, with D possibly being TRBD1 (6 bases). V was shortened by 7 bases and J by 0 bases, with 12 bases between the two germline ends. This CDR3 has 15 amino acids. CDR1 is MNHEY and CDR2 is SVGAGI in the germline V gene. CDR3 protein: CASTTGSPNTGELFF. The CDR3 DNA reads TGTGCCAGCACTACAGGGAGCCCGAACACCGGGGAGCTGTTTTTT.

This chain connects TRBV9 to TRBJ2-5; maybe TRBD2 (5 bases). The V gene's germline CDR1 is SGDLS and CDR2 YYNGEE. CDR3 length: 14 residues. Trimming took 3 bases from V and 5 from J, leaving 14 bases between them. CDR3 residues: CASSERERAETQYF. Here the CDR3 DNA reads TGTGCCAGCAGCGAGAGGGAAAGGGCGGAGACCCAGTACTTC.

The chain carries TRBV19 and TRBJ1-6, with a tentative D call TRBD1 (5 bases). This CDR3 region has 13 residues. CDR1 and CDR2 from the germline V gene are LNHDA and SQIVND (reference sequence). The V end was cut by 8 bases, the J end by 10 bases, with 15 bases between. CDR3 in amino acids: CASSGSFGSPLHF. DNA for the CDR3: TGTGCCAGTTCAGGGTCCTTTGGGTCACCCCTCCACTTT.

The rearrangement joins TRBV11-2 to TRBJ2-1; 9 positions match TRBD2. Germline V gives CDR1 SGHAT, CDR2 FQNNGV. This CDR3 comprises 13 residues. With V trimmed by 3 bases and J by 7 bases, 1 base remained unmatched. The chain's CDR3 is CASSFSGSNEQFF. The CDR3 bases are TGTGCCAGCAGCTTTAGCGGGAGTAATGAGCAGTTCTTC.

J is TRBJ1-3 and V is TRBV30; 7 nucleotides line up with TRBD1. The germline CDR1 and CDR2 sequences are GTSNPN and SVGIG (reference sequence). V shed 1 base, J shed 4 bases, and the junction held 10 bases outside the gene matches. The CDR3 loop spans 16 amino acids. The CDR3 region is CAWSAKPTGWGNTIYF. DNA of the CDR3: TGTGCCTGGAGTGCGAAACCGACAGGGTGGGGAAACACCATATATTTT.

V usage is TRBV19 and J usage is TRBJ2-1, with 14 bases fitting TRBD2. The CDR3 length is 15 residues. The J segment lost 7 bases and the V segment lost 5 bases, leaving 4 bases of the junction unmatched. Germline V gene sequence: CDR1 LNHDA, CDR2 SQIVND (reference sequence). CDR3 coding DNA: TGTGCCAGTAGTCCCGGGACTAGCGGGAGTAATGAGCAGTTCTTC. It specifies CASSPGTSGSNEQFF.

This clone has a handful of counts. The V gene is TRBV6-6, the J gene TRBJ2-2; 9 nucleotides agree with TRBD1. CDR3 length equals 14 residues. Germline V lookup: CDR1 MNHNY, CDR2 SVGAGI (reference sequence). V shed 8 bases, J shed 1 base, and the junction held 2 bases outside the gene matches. The CDR3 sequence is CASGQGWNTGELFF. The CDR3 DNA reads TGTGCCAGCGGACAGGGGTGGAACACCGGGGAGCTGTTTTTT.

This chain links TRBV6-6 with TRBJ1-1, with D hard to call. The CDR3 sequence is 13 residues long. Trimming took 8 bases from V and 2 from J, leaving 12 bases between them. Germline V gives CDR1 MNHNY, CDR2 SVGAGI (reference sequence). The CDR3 DNA follows: TGTGCCAGCGGGCCGGGATCCAACACTGAAGCTTTCTTT. This codes for CASGPGSNTEAFF.

This chain links TRBV10-3 with TRBJ2-7, with TRBD1 matching 7 bases. The J segment lost 0 bases and the V segment lost 6 bases, leaving 5 bases of the junction unmatched. This CDR3 spans 14 amino acids. CDR1 is ENHRY, CDR2 SYGVKD, per germline. The CDR3 DNA sequence: TGTGCCATCAGCTCGACAGGGACCTCCTACGAGCAGTACTTC. This codes for CAISSTGTSYEQYF.

In this sample, this clone turned up a few times. The chain employs TRBV19 and TRBJ1-4, with a possible D match to TRBD1 (5 bases). The CDR3 runs to 14 residues. Germline values: CDR1 LNHDA, CDR2 SQIVND (reference sequence). Trimming pared 9 bases from V and 7 bases from J, leaving 18 bases between. This CDR3 reads CASTDVGASEKLFF. CDR3 sequence (DNA): TGTGCCAGCACCGACGTAGGGGCTAGTGAAAAACTGTTTTTT.

V gene TRBV12-3 or TRBV12-4 combines with J gene TRBJ1-1, with D perhaps matching TRBD1 (5 bases). The CDR3 covers 13 residues. V lost 5 bases and J lost 5, with 12 bases in between. The CDR3 DNA reads as TGTGCCAGCAGTGACAGTGGGAGGACTGAAGCTTTCTTT. This codes for CASSDSGRTEAFF.

The rearrangement uses TRBV6-5 and TRBJ1-1; D is possibly TRBD1 (6 bases). The CDR3 is 13 amino acids. Germline CDR1 and CDR2: MNHEY and SVGAGI. Between the trimmed V and J ends, which lost 7 bases and 5 bases, there was a span of 14 bases. The CDR3 loop reads CASMRNRDTEAFF. The CDR3 nucleotides are TGTGCCAGCATGAGGAACAGGGATACTGAAGCTTTCTTT.

The chain recombines TRBV19 with TRBJ2-1; 9 bases line up with TRBD1. This CDR3 comprises 12 residues. The junction had 9 bases not matched to a gene; V was cut back by 5 bases and J by 16 bases. CDR1 LNHDA and CDR2 SQIVND come from the germline V gene (reference sequence). The CDR3 here is CASSSLGQGEFF. The CDR3 DNA reads as TGTGCCAGTAGTTCCTTGGGACAGGGTGAATTCTTC.

V gene TRBV12-3 or TRBV12-4 combines with J gene TRBJ2-5, with 7 bases fitting TRBD1. J lost 5 bases, V lost 6 bases, and 3 bases had no gene match. The CDR3 length is 12 residues. The CDR3 region has the DNA TGTGCCAGCAGACTCAGGGGGGAGACCCAGTACTTC. Its protein is CASRLRGETQYF.

The rearrangement joins TRBV7-2 to TRBJ2-3; maybe TRBD2 (6 bases). The germline gives CDR1 SGHTA, CDR2 FQGNSA. This CDR3 has 18 amino acids. Trimming shortened V by 5 bases and J by 1 base, and 22 bases separated the two germline ends. The CDR3 DNA follows: TGTGCCAGCAGCAAGACCCTATTTGGAGGGACGGGCACAGATACGCAGTATTTT. The encoded protein is CASSKTLFGGTGTDTQYF.

V and J are TRBV18 and TRBJ2-2; 7 bases line up with TRBD2. CDR1 is KGHSH, CDR2 LQKENI, per germline. The CDR3 has 14 amino acids. V was clipped by 6 bases and J by 5 bases; unmatched bases: 6. DNA of the CDR3: TGTGCCAGCTCCACCAGGGAGGGAACCGGGGAGCTGTTTTTT. Translation: CASSTREGTGELFF.

The genes are TRBV2 and TRBJ1-4; 9 bases match TRBD1. CDR1 and CDR2 from the germline V gene are SNHLY and FYNNEI. The CDR3 has 14 residues. The junction had 5 bases not matched to a gene; V was cut back by 4 bases and J by 8 bases. The CDR3 coding sequence is TGTGCCAGCAGTGGGACAGGGGACGGCGAAAAACTGTTTTTT. As protein: CASSGTGDGEKLFF. Looking up the rest from reference TRBV2 and TRBJ1-4 gives the full variable domain: EPEVTQTPSHQVTQMGQEVILRCVPISNHLYFYWYRQILGQKVEFLVSFYNNEISEKSEIFDDQFSVERPDGSNFTLKIRSTKLEDSAMYFCASSGTGDGEKLFFGSGTQLSVL.

The rearrangement joins TRBV11-2 to TRBJ1-1; D unclear. The germline V and J ends were trimmed by 1 base and 6 bases, with 6 bases remaining between them. Germline CDR1 reads SGHAT; CDR2 reads FQNNGV. The CDR3 runs 12 residues. CDR3 region: CASSLGRAEAFF. As DNA, the CDR3 is TGTGCCAGCAGCTTAGGGAGGGCTGAAGCTTTCTTT.

This clone has a handful of counts. V usage is TRBV27 and J usage is TRBJ2-2; 7 bases fit TRBD1. Per the germline V gene, CDR1 is MNHEY and CDR2 is SMNVEV (reference sequence). The trim removed 5 bases at V and 5 bases at J, leaving 8 bases unmatched. This CDR3 is 15 amino acids long. CDR3 region: CASSPDRVGTGELFF. The CDR3 nucleotides are TGTGCCAGCAGTCCCGACAGGGTAGGAACCGGGGAGCTGTTTTTT.

The chain has TRBV28 and TRBJ1-2; D perhaps matches TRBD1 (6 bases). There are 15 residues in the CDR3. Between the trimmed V and J ends, which lost 6 bases and 5 bases, there was a span of 19 bases. Germline V gene sequence: CDR1 MDHEN, CDR2 SYDVKM. DNA for the CDR3: TGTGCCAGCAGCTCCTCCCAGGGGAGTTTATATGGCTACACCTTC. Residues: CASSSSQGSLYGYTF.

The V and J genes are TRBV6-5 and TRBJ2-2, with 7 bases lining up with TRBD1. The CDR3 loop spans 14 amino acids. Unmatched junction bases numbered 5, after V lost 4 bases and J lost 6 bases. Per the germline V gene, CDR1 is MNHEY and CDR2 is SVGAGI. CDR3 bases: TGTGCCAGCAGTTCAGACAGGGAGTCCGGGGAGCTGTTTTTT. Translating it yields CASSSDRESGELFF.